What follows are 27 T cell receptor beta chains derived from one specimen sequenced in a study of T-cell reconstitution after alpha-beta-depleted transplantation in children (dated by TCRdb to about 2016). Libraries were made using PCR. Sequenced using an Illumina HiSeq 2500. TCR libraries were prepared with molecular barcoding, using unique molecular identifiers to normalize TCRbeta repertoire quantification. Clones were called with MiXCR by TCRdb after fastp trimmed the public reads at Q25, and only in-frame beta chains were retained. Duplicate CDR3 protein sequences are folded into a single record with the most common DNA and genes. The sample contains 100,000 to 120,000 distinct CDR3 sequences, approximately 10% of them found a single time. The ten largest clones represent 8% to 9.5% of the sample. This specimen consisted of PBMCs from the stem cell graft donor, obtained from the stem cell graft. Receptor source: a human donor who donated a stem cell graft to a child with acute lymphoblastic leukemia.

This clonotype was recorded many times. CDR3 loop: CSSRVQGNTEAFF. CDR3 nucleotide sequence: TGCAGTTCCCGAGTCCAGGGTAACACTGAAGCTTTCTTT. The rearrangement links TRBV20-1 to TRBJ1-1; D might be TRBD1 (5 bases). Deletions cut 8 bases from V and 2 bases from J, with 15 bases between. Germline V gene sequence: CDR1 DFQATT, CDR2 SNEGSKA (reference sequence). The CDR3 sequence is 13 residues long.

This clonotype occurred many times. The J gene is TRBJ2-7, the V gene TRBV28, with 7 bases identical to TRBD2. The ends lost 3 bases at V and 2 bases at J; junction bases unmatched: 4. The CDR3 length is 14 residues. CDR1 and CDR2 from the germline V gene are MDHEN and SYDVKM. The CDR3 here is CASSFPGTTYEQYF. In DNA form, the CDR3 reads TGTGCCAGCAGTTTTCCCGGGACTACCTACGAGCAGTACTTC.

This clonotype was found many times. The rearrangement joins TRBV7-9 to TRBJ2-7, with 7 bases fitting TRBD1. Germline lookup yields CDR1 SEHNR and CDR2 FQNEAQ (reference sequence). The V segment lost 7 bases and the J segment 5 bases; nucleotides outside the gene matches: 8. The CDR3 loop spans 13 amino acids. The CDR3 here is CASTVLQGHEQYF. In nucleotides, the CDR3 is TGTGCCAGCACCGTCCTACAGGGGCACGAGCAGTACTTC.

This sequence joins TRBV7-9 and TRBJ2-1; 10 positions agree with TRBD2. The CDR3 has 15 residues. After removal of 5 bases from V and 5 bases from J, the junction contained 6 bases not matched to a gene. The germline CDR1 and CDR2 sequences are SEHNR and FQNEAQ (reference sequence). CDR3 protein: CASSESGRADNEQFF. DNA of the CDR3: TGTGCCAGCAGCGAAAGCGGGAGGGCCGACAATGAGCAGTTCTTC.

In the case of this clonotype: Being one base from a much bigger clone, this may be a read error. The chain uses TRBV27 and TRBJ2-7; D assignment may be TRBD1 or TRBD2 (6 bases each). V was pared by 6 bases and J by 5 bases, with 23 bases between. There are 16 residues in the CDR3. Per germline, CDR1 MNHEY and CDR2 SMNVEV (reference sequence). The DNA for the CDR3 is TGTGCCAGCAGGGGGGGACATGGCGACCCTTACCACGAGCAGTACTTC. Encoded protein: CASRGGHGDPYHEQYF.

This clonotype was found many times. The chain joins TRBV7-2 to TRBJ2-5; 9 bases align to TRBD1. Germline V gene sequence: CDR1 SGHTA, CDR2 FQGNSA. The CDR3 length is 16 residues. V shed 4 bases and J 5 bases; nucleotides not matched to a gene: 11. The CDR3 nucleotides are TGTGCCAGCAGCTATATCCGGGGACAGGGCGGCGAGACCCAGTACTTC. Residues: CASSYIRGQGGETQYF.

A word on this clonotype: Just one base apart from a much larger clone, this may be a read error. V is TRBV7-2 and J is TRBJ2-7, with D perhaps matching TRBD1 or TRBD2 (7 bases each). CDR1 and CDR2 (germline): SGHTA, FQGNSA. The CDR3 spans 16 residues. CDR3 nucleotides: TGTGCCAGCAGCGCCTGGGGAGGGGGCCCCTCCAACGAGCAGTACTTC. This encodes CASSAWGGGPSNEQYF.

This clonotype was found many times. The gene calls are TRBV27 and TRBJ2-1; either TRBD1 or TRBD2 may fit D (5 bases each). Germline CDR1 is MNHEY and CDR2 is SMNVEV (reference sequence). V lost 8 bases, J lost 8 bases, and 16 bases lay in between. The CDR3 consists of 13 residues. This chain's CDR3 is CASSRDRGYEQFF. The CDR3 DNA reads TGTGCCAGCTCCCGGGACCGGGGATATGAGCAGTTCTTC.

The chain uses TRBV10-1 and TRBJ2-3; 8 bases agree with TRBD2. Trimming cost V 5 bases and J 5 bases; bases outside gene matches: 12. The CDR3 is 16 residues long. Germline V gives CDR1 WNHNN, CDR2 SYGVQD (reference sequence). This CDR3 reads CASSLQAGVNKDTQYF. DNA of the CDR3: TGCGCCAGCAGTCTTCAAGCGGGAGTGAATAAAGATACGCAGTATTTT.

This clonotype was counted ten times or more. The chain employs TRBV7-2 and TRBJ2-1; 13 nucleotides line up with TRBD2. Trimming took 5 bases from V and 3 from J; bases not matched to a gene: 4. The length of the CDR3 is 16 residues. Germline loops: CDR1 SGHTA, CDR2 FQGNSA. The CDR3 nucleotides are TGTGCCAGCAGCCCCCGGACTAGCGGGGGCTACAATGAGCAGTTCTTC. It yields the protein CASSPRTSGGYNEQFF.

There are many counts of this clonotype. The V gene is TRBV12-3 or TRBV12-4, the J gene TRBJ2-7, with a weak D call TRBD1 (5 bases). The CDR3 extends over 14 amino acids. The V gene lost 6 bases and the J gene lost 3 bases, with 15 bases spanning the gap. The CDR3 protein is CASRPGWSIYEQYF. CDR3 nucleotides: TGTGCCAGCAGGCCAGGGTGGTCGATCTACGAGCAGTACTTC.

This chain joins TRBV19 and TRBJ2-7, with 7 bases matching TRBD1. Per germline, CDR1 LNHDA and CDR2 SQIVND (reference sequence). CDR3 length: 13 amino acids. With 5 bases clipped from V and 6 bases from J, the junction kept 7 bases outside the gene matches. This CDR3 is CASSDRQGGEQYF. The CDR3 DNA follows: TGTGCCAGTAGTGACCGACAGGGTGGCGAGCAGTACTTC.

The chain carries TRBV30 and TRBJ2-1; D is uncertain. CDR3 length: 11 residues. Germline V gene sequence: CDR1 GTSNPN, CDR2 SVGIG (reference sequence). Trimming shortened V by 1 base and J by 8 bases, and 6 bases separated the two germline ends. The CDR3 DNA sequence: TGTGCCTGGAGTGCGTGGGATGAGCAGTTCTTC. It codes for CAWSAWDEQFF.

The chain is built from TRBV30 and TRBJ2-1; D ambiguous. CDR1 is GTSNPN, CDR2 SVGIG, per germline (reference sequence). Between the trimmed V and J ends, which lost 5 bases and 5 bases, there was a span of 10 bases. This CDR3 has 12 residues. The CDR3 loop is CAWGRHNNEQFF. CDR3 nucleotide sequence: TGTGCCTGGGGACGACACAACAATGAGCAGTTCTTC.

The table lists this clonotype with many counts. This chain joins TRBV7-9 and TRBJ1-2; the D is unclear. The CDR3 has 15 residues. Trimming pared 0 bases from V and 8 bases from J, leaving 16 bases between. The germline gives CDR1 SEHNR, CDR2 FQNEAQ (reference sequence). The CDR3 reads CASSLAYTPRGGYTF. The DNA for the CDR3 is TGTGCCAGCAGCTTAGCCTACACGCCCCGTGGAGGCTACACCTTC. The full variable domain, its missing parts supplied by reference TRBV7-9 and TRBJ1-2, is DTGVSQNPRHKITKRGQNVTFRCDPISEHNRLYWYRQTLGQGPEFLTYFQNEAQLEKSRLLSDRFSAERPKGSFSTLEIQRTEQGDSAMYLCASSLAYTPRGGYTFGSGTRLTVV.

This clonotype was counted ten times or more. V usage is TRBV29-1 and J usage is TRBJ1-6; 9 bases are shared with TRBD1. The CDR3 is 14 residues long. J gave up 14 bases and V 4 bases, and 12 bases lay outside the gene matches. Germline CDR1 is SQVTM and CDR2 is ANQGSEA. DNA for the CDR3: TGCAGCGTTGCCCTGGGACAGGGAGCAGGCTCCCTCCACTTT. This codes for CSVALGQGAGSLHF.

The CDR3 nucleotides are TGTGCCAGCAGCCCCACAATACAGGGGAGGTATGGCTACACCTTC. Translated: CASSPTIQGRYGYTF. This chain joins TRBV28 and TRBJ1-2; 7 nucleotides agree with TRBD1. The CDR3 is made up of 15 amino acids. Germline V gene sequence: CDR1 MDHEN, CDR2 SYDVKM. Trimming at V came to 6 bases and at J to 5 bases, leaving 12 bases not matched to a gene.

This clonotype showed up many times. The J gene is TRBJ2-5, the V gene TRBV12-3 or TRBV12-4; a possible D gene is TRBD2 (5 bases). The CDR3 totals 13 residues. V lost 6 bases, J lost 3 bases, and 11 bases lay in between. CDR3 sequence (DNA): TGTGCCAGCAGGATTGGGAGCAAAGAGACCCAGTACTTC. Translated: CASRIGSKETQYF.

This clonotype appeared many times. This rearrangement joins TRBV12-3 or TRBV12-4 to TRBJ2-7; no clear D gene. The V and J ends lost 5 bases and 2 bases respectively, with 10 bases between them. This CDR3 contains 13 residues. In DNA, the CDR3 is TGTGCCAGCAGTCCCCGGACCGCCTACGAGCAGTACTTC. This sequence encodes CASSPRTAYEQYF.

This clonotype occurred many times. The chain uses TRBV5-1 and TRBJ2-7; 10 bases are a match to TRBD1. Trimming at V came to 4 bases and at J to 0 bases, leaving 4 bases not matched to a gene. This CDR3 is 15 amino acids long. Germline V gene lookup returns CDR1 SGHRS and CDR2 YFSETQ. In nucleotides, the CDR3 is TGCGCCAGCAGCCCGGGACAGGGGAGCTCCTACGAGCAGTACTTC. Translated, it gives CASSPGQGSSYEQYF. Full variable domain (outside the CDR3, taken from reference TRBV5-1 and TRBJ2-7): KAGVTQTPRYLIKTRGQQVTLSCSPISGHRSVSWYQQTPGQGLQFLFEYFSETQRNKGNFPGRFSGRQFSNSRSEMNVSTLELGDSALYLCASSPGQGSSYEQYFGPGTRLTVT.

In this sample, this clonotype turned up many times. The chain couples TRBV6-5 to TRBJ2-5, with 13 bases matching TRBD2. Germline V lookup: CDR1 MNHEY, CDR2 SVGAGI. The CDR3 runs to 16 residues. With V trimmed by 6 bases and J by 4 bases, 8 bases remained unmatched. Here the CDR3 reads CASRVTSGGPAETQYF. The CDR3 nucleotides read TGTGCCAGCAGAGTGACTAGCGGGGGGCCAGCAGAGACCCAGTACTTC.

On this clonotype: A much larger clone sits a single nucleotide away, making a read error possible. J is TRBJ2-3 and V is TRBV29-1, with D perhaps assigned TRBD1 or TRBD2 (5 bases each). The length of the CDR3 is 13 residues. Germline CDR1 and CDR2: SQVTM and ANQGSEA. Written as DNA, the CDR3 is TGCAGCGTAGAGGGGCAGTATACAGATACGCACTATTTT. This encodes CSVEGQYTDTHYF.

In its sample, this clonotype was seen many times. CDR3 sequence reads: CSARDPQGTGGAYTF. CDR3 DNA: TGCAGTGCTAGAGATCCCCAGGGGACAGGGGGCGCCTACACCTTC. The chain has TRBV20-1 and TRBJ1-2; 12 bases are a match to TRBD1. Germline V CDR1 and CDR2: DFQATT, SNEGSKA (reference sequence). V was clipped by 0 bases and J by 10 bases; unmatched bases: 9. The CDR3 covers 15 residues.

This clonotype was recorded at least ten times. The CDR3 reads CASSVAPEGEQFF. CDR3 nucleotide sequence: TGTGCCAGCAGCGTAGCTCCTGAAGGTGAGCAGTTCTTC. The rearrangement links TRBV9 to TRBJ2-1, with unresolved D. The V end was cut by 0 bases, the J end by 9 bases, with 10 bases between. This CDR3 spans 13 amino acids. Germline V gives CDR1 SGDLS, CDR2 YYNGEE.

Ten or more counts support this clonotype. This chain connects TRBV20-1 to TRBJ1-2; maybe TRBD1 (6 bases). Germline-derived CDR1 and CDR2 are DFQATT and SNEGSKA (reference sequence). V was shortened by 5 bases and J by 8 bases, with 21 bases between the two germline ends. This CDR3 has 14 residues. The CDR3 sequence is CSASFNRAGEGYTF. The CDR3 DNA reads TGCAGTGCTTCCTTTAACAGGGCGGGGGAAGGCTACACCTTC.

This clonotype was counted many times. The chain uses TRBV27 and TRBJ2-3; D is uncertain. Germline CDR1 reads MNHEY; CDR2 reads SMNVEV (reference sequence). V was cut by 5 bases and J by 2 bases, with 5 bases left in between. This CDR3 has 12 amino acids. The CDR3 DNA reads TGTGCCAGCAGTACTCTCACAGATACGCAGTATTTT. It is translated as CASSTLTDTQYF.

The chain combines TRBV12-3 or TRBV12-4 with TRBJ2-1, with D possibly being TRBD1 or TRBD2 (6 bases each). The CDR3 extends over 22 amino acids. V lost 1 base and J 7 bases, leaving 35 bases between the germline ends. The CDR3 DNA reads TGTGCCAGCAGTTTAGATCATATGGGGGGCTTAATTAACACACCGGGATGGAATGAGCAGTTCTTC. Translated, it gives CASSLDHMGGLINTPGWNEQFF.